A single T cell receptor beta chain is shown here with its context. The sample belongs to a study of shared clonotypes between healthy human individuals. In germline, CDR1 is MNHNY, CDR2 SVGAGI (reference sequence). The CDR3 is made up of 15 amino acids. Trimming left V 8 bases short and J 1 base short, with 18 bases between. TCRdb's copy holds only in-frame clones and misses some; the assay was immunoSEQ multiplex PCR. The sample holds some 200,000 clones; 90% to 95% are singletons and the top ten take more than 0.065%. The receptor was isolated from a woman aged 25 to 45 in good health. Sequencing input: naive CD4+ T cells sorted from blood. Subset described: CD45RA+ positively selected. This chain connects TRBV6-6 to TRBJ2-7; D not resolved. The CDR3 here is CASVKHSGPSYEQYF. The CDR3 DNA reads TGTGCCAGCGTAAAGCATTCCGGGCCTTCCTACGAGCAGTACTTC.